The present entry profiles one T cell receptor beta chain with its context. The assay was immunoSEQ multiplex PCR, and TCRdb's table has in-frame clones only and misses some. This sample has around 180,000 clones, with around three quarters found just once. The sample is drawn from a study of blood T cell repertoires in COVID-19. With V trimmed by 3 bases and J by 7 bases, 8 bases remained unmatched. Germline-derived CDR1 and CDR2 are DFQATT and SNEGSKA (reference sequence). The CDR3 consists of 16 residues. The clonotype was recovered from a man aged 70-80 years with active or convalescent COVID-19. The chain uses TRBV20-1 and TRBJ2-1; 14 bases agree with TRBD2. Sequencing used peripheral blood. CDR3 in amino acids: CSASLTSGRAGNEQFF. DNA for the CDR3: TGCAGTGCTAGTTTGACTAGCGGGAGGGCAGGGAATGAGCAGTTCTTC.